Sequencing of this T cell receptor beta chain was carried out in a study of graft-versus-host responses after intestinal transplantation. In the case of this clone: The target antigen is unknown.

Assay used: immunoSEQ multiplex PCR; TCRdb lists only in-frame clones, some missing. The sample records 85,000 to 110,000 clones, approximately 93% being singletons. The CDR3 sequence is 12 residues long. Trimming stripped 11 bases from V and 0 bases from J, with 11 bases between. Per germline, CDR1 MDHEN and CDR2 SYDVKM. The material sequenced was unstimulated CD8+ T cells sorted from spleen or lymph node cells, taken before intestinal transplant. V and J are TRBV28 and TRBJ2-7, with D maybe TRBD2 (7 bases). This receptor was identified in a human donor who received an intestinal transplant. The CDR3 nucleotides read TGTGCCGTCCGGGGGGCCTCCTACGAGCAGTACTTC. This encodes CAVRGASYEQYF.